A single sample gave rise to the 22 T cell receptor beta chains below, sequenced in a study of T cell responses to AZD1222 COVID-19 vaccine (dated by TCRdb to 2020 to 2023). The sample's time point label is to be understood as: baseline before first vaccination. The receptor library was made with the immunoSEQ multiplex PCR assay. In its TCRdb copy, this immuneACCESS table keeps in-frame sequences only and misses some clones. Where compared with another copy, unresolved V genes explain less than half of these, and the others have no known cause. For this sample the table gives approximately 190,000 clones, of which roughly 93% were detected only once. Approximately 0.98% of the sample comes from the top ten. This specimen consisted of peripheral blood, obtained on day 0 of AZD1222 vaccination. Source of these receptors: an adult in good health.

The J gene is TRBJ2-1, the V gene TRBV11-3, with D maybe TRBD1 (6 bases). The V end was cut by 0 bases, the J end by 6 bases, with 15 bases between. Germline CDR1 reads SGHNT; CDR2 reads YENEEA. CDR3 length: 16 residues. The CDR3 DNA follows: TGTGCCAGCAGCTTAGATTCGCAGGGGTTGGGCAATGAGCAGTTCTTC. Translation: CASSLDSQGLGNEQFF.

V is TRBV18 and J is TRBJ1-2; D possibly corresponds to TRBD1 (5 bases). Germline V gene sequence: CDR1 KGHSH, CDR2 LQKENI. This CDR3 is 14 amino acids long. V lost 0 bases and J 7 bases, leaving 12 bases between the germline ends. CDR3 DNA: TGTGCCAGCTCACCACCGGGAGGGGTCGGTGGCTACACCTTC. Its translation is CASSPPGGVGGYTF. The full variable domain, its missing parts supplied by reference TRBV18 and TRBJ1-2, is NAGVMQNPRHLVRRRGQEARLRCSPMKGHSHVYWYRQLPEEGLKFMVYLQKENIIDESGMPKERFSAEFPKEGPSILRIQQVVRGDSAAYFCASSPPGGVGGYTFGSGTRLTVV.

This chain connects TRBV6-5 to TRBJ1-1, with a possible D match to TRBD1 (6 bases). The V gene lost 10 bases and the J gene lost 6 bases, with 12 bases spanning the gap. In germline, CDR1 is MNHEY, CDR2 SVGAGI. The CDR3 spans 11 residues. Here the CDR3 DNA reads TGTGCCACAGGGGTTGGGGCTGAAGCTTTCTTT. Protein product: CATGVGAEAFF.

This clone was counted between two and nine times. J is TRBJ1-5 and V is TRBV7-9, with D maybe TRBD1 (5 bases). V lost 5 bases, J lost 3 bases, and 17 bases lay in between. The CDR3 consists of 16 residues. Germline V gene sequence: CDR1 SEHNR, CDR2 FQNEAQ (reference sequence). CDR3 nucleotides: TGTGCCAGCAGCCACAACACCCCAGGGTACAATCAGCCCCAGCATTTT. Its translation: CASSHNTPGYNQPQHF.

The chain couples TRBV28 to TRBJ2-7; D is ambiguous. The CDR3 is 15 amino acids. The germline V and J ends were trimmed by 6 bases and 3 bases, with 18 bases remaining between them. The V gene's germline CDR1 is MDHEN and CDR2 SYDVKM. Here the CDR3 reads CASSTPIGPVYEQYF. The CDR3 nucleotides are TGTGCCAGCAGCACCCCGATCGGTCCGGTCTACGAGCAGTACTTC.

This chain connects TRBV20-1 to TRBJ1-3; D ambiguous. The germline V gene has CDR1 DFQATT and CDR2 SNEGSKA (reference sequence). Trimming shortened V by 6 bases and J by 4 bases, and 7 bases separated the two germline ends. CDR3 size: 11 residues. CDR3 DNA sequence: TGCAGTGCACCATGGGGAAACACCATATATTTT. It specifies CSAPWGNTIYF.

J is TRBJ2-1 and V is TRBV2, with TRBD2 matching 12 bases. CDR3 length: 16 amino acids. The germline V gene has CDR1 SNHLY and CDR2 FYNNEI. The V segment lost 4 bases and the J segment 4 bases; nucleotides outside the gene matches: 5. In nucleotides, the CDR3 is TGTGCCAGCAGTGTTCGTCTAGCGGGAGGGTACAATGAGCAGTTCTTC. Translated: CASSVRLAGGYNEQFF.

The chain's CDR3 is CATSWPAGQGRGRGYTF. For the CDR3, the DNA is TGTGCCACCAGCTGGCCTGCTGGGCAGGGGCGAGGTCGGGGCTACACCTTC. The V and J genes are TRBV15 and TRBJ1-2, with D perhaps TRBD1 (6 bases). The CDR3 runs to 17 residues. The germline V gene encodes CDR1 LNHNV and CDR2 YYDKDF (reference sequence). V shed 5 bases and J shed 8 bases, with 27 bases lying between them. The full variable domain, with the rest looked up from reference TRBV15 and TRBJ1-2, is DAMVIQNPRYQVTQFGKPVTLSCSQTLNHNVMYWYQQKSSQAPKLLFHYYDKDFNNEADTPDNFQSRRPNTSFCFLDIRSPGLGDTAMYLCATSWPAGQGRGRGYTFGSGTRLTVV.

The chain combines TRBV6-5 with TRBJ2-1; 9 nucleotides agree with TRBD1. The CDR3 runs 14 residues. CDR1 is MNHEY and CDR2 is SVGAGI in the germline V gene. V dropped 6 bases and J dropped 4; count of bases not matched to a gene: 4. The CDR3 here is CASSLTGGYNEQFF. The CDR3 DNA sequence: TGTGCCAGCAGCTTGACAGGGGGTTACAATGAGCAGTTCTTC.

This clone was observed a handful of times. The V gene is TRBV7-2, the J gene TRBJ1-2; perhaps TRBD1 as D (6 bases). CDR3 length: 14 amino acids. CDR1 SGHTA and CDR2 FQGNSA come from the germline V gene. Trimming took off 1 base at V and 2 bases at J, with 8 bases between the two ends. CDR3 sequence reads: CASSLGGANYGYTF. The CDR3 DNA is TGTGCCAGCAGCTTAGGGGGGGCGAACTATGGCTACACCTTC. The full variable domain, in which reference TRBV7-2 and TRBJ1-2 provide the parts outside the CDR3, is GAGVSQSPSNKVTEKGKDVELRCDPISGHTALYWYRQSLGQGLEFLIYFQGNSAPDKSGLPSDRFSAERTGGSVSTLTIQRTQQEDSAVYLCASSLGGANYGYTFGSGTRLTVV.

In nucleotides, the CDR3 is TGTGCCAGCAGCTTAAACAGGGCATGGAACACTGAAGCTTTCTTT. Translation gives CASSLNRAWNTEAFF. The V call is TRBV7-2, the J call TRBJ1-1; possibly TRBD1 for D (6 bases). Germline-derived CDR1 and CDR2 are SGHTA and FQGNSA. The length of the CDR3 is 15 residues. Trimming pared 2 bases from V and 1 base from J, leaving 11 bases between.

The chain joins TRBV4-2 to TRBJ2-6; D is possibly TRBD1 (5 bases). Trimming left V 1 base short and J 1 base short, with 8 bases between. Looked up from germline, CDR1 is LGHNA and CDR2 is YNFKEQ. This CDR3 is 16 amino acids long. CDR3 bases: TGTGCCAGCAGCCAAGTCCCAGGGTCTGGGGCCAACGTCCTGACTTTC. This encodes CASSQVPGSGANVLTF.

The chain recombines TRBV4-3 with TRBJ1-1; tentatively, D is TRBD1 (5 bases). V lost 0 bases to trimming and J lost 6 bases, with 11 bases between them. The CDR3 is 14 residues long. CDR1 is LGHNA, CDR2 YSLEER, per germline. The CDR3 spells CASSQDRVRAEAFF. Here the CDR3 DNA reads TGCGCCAGCAGCCAAGATAGGGTCAGGGCTGAAGCTTTCTTT.

The gene calls are TRBV2 and TRBJ1-1, with a tentative D call TRBD1 (5 bases). CDR1 SNHLY and CDR2 FYNNEI come from the germline V gene. The CDR3 runs to 14 residues. Between the trimmed V and J ends, which lost 6 bases and 6 bases, there was a span of 17 bases. The CDR3 spells CASSWDSGTAEAFF. CDR3 coding DNA: TGTGCCAGCAGCTGGGACTCAGGGACCGCTGAAGCTTTCTTT.

This sequence joins TRBV11-2 and TRBJ1-6; 7 bases map to TRBD1. V gave up 5 bases and J gave up 0 bases; unmatched junction bases: 10. CDR3 length: 18 residues. Germline CDR1 reads SGHAT; CDR2 reads FQNNGV. The CDR3 region is CASSNPGQASSYNSPLHF. The CDR3 DNA is TGTGCCAGCAGCAACCCCGGACAGGCCAGCTCCTATAATTCACCCCTCCACTTT.

The J gene is TRBJ2-7, the V gene TRBV4-1; 8 nucleotides agree with TRBD2. V lost 1 base, J lost 5 bases, and 10 bases stayed unmatched. The CDR3 spans 16 residues. CDR1 and CDR2 (germline): MGHRA, YSYEKL. CDR3 nucleotides: TGCGCCAGCAGCCAAGTCGGCCCGGCGGGAGGCAACGAGCAGTACTTC. It codes for CASSQVGPAGGNEQYF.

The genes are TRBV7-2 and TRBJ2-7; D assignment may be TRBD1 or TRBD2 (5 bases each). Trimming left V 1 base short and J 6 bases short, with 10 bases between. Germline lookup yields CDR1 SGHTA and CDR2 FQGNSA. The CDR3 is 13 residues long. The CDR3 spells CASSLVAGAEQYF. CDR3 bases: TGTGCCAGCAGCTTAGTTGCCGGGGCCGAGCAGTACTTC.

The chain has TRBV6-1 and TRBJ1-6; D perhaps matches TRBD1 (5 bases). Germline loops: CDR1 MNHNS, CDR2 SASEGT. The ends were cut back, 5 bases at V and 5 bases at J, with 16 bases in the middle. The CDR3 has 16 residues. The chain's CDR3 is CASSQGLWGNNSPLHF. CDR3 DNA sequence: TGTGCCAGCAGTCAAGGTCTTTGGGGGAATAATTCACCCCTCCACTTT.

Concerning this clone itself: Its ends do not fully match the called genes, so a read error is possible. This chain joins TRBV7-3 and TRBJ2-1; 8 bases are a match to TRBD2. CDR1 is SGHTA and CDR2 is FQGTGA in the germline V gene. The CDR3 runs 15 residues. The CDR3 region is CASSVTSGPYNEQFF. Written as DNA, the CDR3 is TGTGCCAGCAGCGTAACTAGCGGCCCCTACAATGAGCAGTTCTTC.

The chain links TRBV7-2 to TRBJ2-1; the D call may be TRBD1 or TRBD2 (5 bases each). V shed 5 bases and J shed 4 bases, with 9 bases lying between them. The CDR3 is made up of 13 amino acids. CDR1 is SGHTA, CDR2 FQGNSA, per germline. The CDR3 is CASSRDLYNEQFF. CDR3 DNA sequence: TGTGCCAGCAGCCGGGACCTTTACAATGAGCAGTTCTTC.

The chain joins TRBV2 to TRBJ2-7, with 7 bases that match TRBD1. Trimming removed 8 bases from V and 2 bases from J; junction bases left unmatched: 6. Germline loops: CDR1 SNHLY, CDR2 FYNNEI. The CDR3 consists of 13 residues. The CDR3 spells CASLRDSPYEQYF. CDR3 in DNA: TGTGCCAGCCTGAGGGACAGCCCCTACGAGCAGTACTTC.

J is TRBJ1-5 and V is TRBV6-2 or TRBV6-3; perhaps TRBD1 as D (5 bases). Germline loops: CDR1 MNHEY, CDR2 SVGEGT. Trimming shortened V by 4 bases and J by 6 bases, and 19 bases separated the two germline ends. The CDR3 spans 16 residues. DNA for the CDR3: TGTGCCAGCAGTTCCCGATCCTCAGGTAGGGGTCAGCCCCAGCATTTT. It encodes CASSSRSSGRGQPQHF.